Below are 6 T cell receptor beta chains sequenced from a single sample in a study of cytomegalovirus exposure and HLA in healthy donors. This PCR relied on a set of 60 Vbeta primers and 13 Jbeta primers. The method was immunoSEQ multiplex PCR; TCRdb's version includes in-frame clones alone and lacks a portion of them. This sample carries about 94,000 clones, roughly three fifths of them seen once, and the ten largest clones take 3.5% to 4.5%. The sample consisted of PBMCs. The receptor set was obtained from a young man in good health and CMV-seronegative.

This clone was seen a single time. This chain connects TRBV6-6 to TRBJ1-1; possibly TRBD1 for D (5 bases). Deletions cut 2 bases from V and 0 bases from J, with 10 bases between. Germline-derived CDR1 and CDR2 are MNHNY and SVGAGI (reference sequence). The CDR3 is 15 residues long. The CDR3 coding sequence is TGTGCCAGCAGTTACCCCAGGGAATTGAACACTGAAGCTTTCTTT. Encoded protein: CASSYPRELNTEAFF.

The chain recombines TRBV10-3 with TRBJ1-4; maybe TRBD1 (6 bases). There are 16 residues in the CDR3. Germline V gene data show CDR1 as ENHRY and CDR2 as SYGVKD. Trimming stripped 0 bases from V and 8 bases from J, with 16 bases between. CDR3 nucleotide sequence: TGTGCCATCAGTGAGTCGACCGGGGGGCCTTCCGAAAAACTGTTTTTT. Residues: CAISESTGGPSEKLFF.

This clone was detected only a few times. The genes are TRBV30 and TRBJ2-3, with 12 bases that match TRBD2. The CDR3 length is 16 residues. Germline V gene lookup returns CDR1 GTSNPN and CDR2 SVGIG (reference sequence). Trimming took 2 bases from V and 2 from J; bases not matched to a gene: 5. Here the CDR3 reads CAWSIRTSGNTDTQYF. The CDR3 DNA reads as TGTGCCTGGAGTATCCGGACTAGCGGGAACACAGATACGCAGTATTTT.

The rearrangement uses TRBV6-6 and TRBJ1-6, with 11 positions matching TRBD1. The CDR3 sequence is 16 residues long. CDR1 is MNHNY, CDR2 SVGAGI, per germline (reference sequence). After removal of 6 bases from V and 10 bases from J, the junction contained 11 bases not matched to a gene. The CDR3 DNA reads TGTGCCAGCAGCCCTGGACAGGGGGCACTAGGGTCACCCCTCCACTTT. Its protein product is CASSPGQGALGSPLHF.

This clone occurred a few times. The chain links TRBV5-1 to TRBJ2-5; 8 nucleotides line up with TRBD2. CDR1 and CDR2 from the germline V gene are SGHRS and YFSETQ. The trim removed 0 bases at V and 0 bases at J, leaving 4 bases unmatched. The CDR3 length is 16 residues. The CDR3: CASSLEAGGNQETQYF. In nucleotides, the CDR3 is TGCGCCAGCAGCTTGGAGGCGGGAGGAAACCAAGAGACCCAGTACTTC.

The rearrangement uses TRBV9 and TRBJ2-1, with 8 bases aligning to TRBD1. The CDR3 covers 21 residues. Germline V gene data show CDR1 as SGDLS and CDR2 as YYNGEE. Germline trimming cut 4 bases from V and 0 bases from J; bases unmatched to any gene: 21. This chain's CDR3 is CASSNPGPGQAVSSSYNEQFF. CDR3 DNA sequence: TGTGCCAGCAGCAATCCCGGTCCGGGACAGGCGGTCTCAAGCTCCTACAATGAGCAGTTCTTC.